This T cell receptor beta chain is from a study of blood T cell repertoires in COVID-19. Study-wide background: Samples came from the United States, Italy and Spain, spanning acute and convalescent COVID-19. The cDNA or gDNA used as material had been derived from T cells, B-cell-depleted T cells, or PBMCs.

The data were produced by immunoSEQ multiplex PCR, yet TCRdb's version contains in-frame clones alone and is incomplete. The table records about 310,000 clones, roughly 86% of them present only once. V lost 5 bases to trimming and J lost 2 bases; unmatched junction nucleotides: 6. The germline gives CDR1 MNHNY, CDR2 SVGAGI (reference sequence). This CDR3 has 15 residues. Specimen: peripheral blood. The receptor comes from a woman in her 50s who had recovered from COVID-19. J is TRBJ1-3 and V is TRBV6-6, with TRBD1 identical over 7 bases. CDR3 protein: CASSTRQGAGNTIYF. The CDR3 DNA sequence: TGTGCCAGCAGTACTAGACAGGGTGCTGGAAACACCATATATTTT.